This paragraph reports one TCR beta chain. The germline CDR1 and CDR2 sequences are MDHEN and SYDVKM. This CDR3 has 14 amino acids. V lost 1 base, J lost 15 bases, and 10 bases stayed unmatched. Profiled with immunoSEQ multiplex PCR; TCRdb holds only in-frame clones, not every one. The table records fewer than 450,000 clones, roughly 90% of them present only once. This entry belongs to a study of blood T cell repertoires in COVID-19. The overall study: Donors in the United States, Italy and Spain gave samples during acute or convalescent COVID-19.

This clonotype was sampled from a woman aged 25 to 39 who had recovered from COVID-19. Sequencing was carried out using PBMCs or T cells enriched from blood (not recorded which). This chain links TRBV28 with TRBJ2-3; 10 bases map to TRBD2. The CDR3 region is CASSLYASGGAGYF. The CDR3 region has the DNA TGTGCCAGCAGTTTATACGCTAGCGGGGGAGCGGGATATTTT. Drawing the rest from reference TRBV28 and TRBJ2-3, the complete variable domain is DVKVTQSSRYLVKRTGEKVFLECVQDMDHENMFWYRQDPGLGLRLIYFSYDVKMKEKGDIPEGYSVSREKKERFSLILESASTNQTSMYLCASSLYASGGAGYFGPGTRLTVL.